The clone carrying this TCR beta chain was seen ten or more times. What it binds is unknown. V was clipped by 4 bases and J by 6 bases, with 10 bases between them. This CDR3 is built from 13 residues. Germline CDR1 is MNHEY and CDR2 is SVGEGT. These data originate in a study of glioma-infiltrating T cells. General observations from the study: Only very few CDR3 sequences appeared in both tissue and blood. Non-neoplastic patients had below-expected tissue-blood divergence, while all gliomas exceeded expectation.

Using RNA template, CDR3s of TCR alpha and beta were amplified with iRepertoire arm-PCR. TCRdb passed the multiplex PCR reads through MiXCR, listing each CDR3 protein once. The sample gives approximately 110,000 distinct CDR3 sequences, about 23% of which show up once; roughly 15% is in the top ten. The sequenced sample was glioma tissue, nonneoplastic brain tissue, or PBMCs (not recorded which). The chain carries TRBV6-2 or TRBV6-3 and TRBJ2-1; tentatively, D is TRBD1 (6 bases). The sequence derives from a human donor with low-grade glioma or glioblastoma, undergoing nonglioma brain surgery, or in good health (not recorded which). Here the CDR3 reads CASSFRGGNEQFF. DNA of the CDR3: TGTGCCAGCAGTTTTCGAGGGGGCAATGAGCAGTTCTTC.